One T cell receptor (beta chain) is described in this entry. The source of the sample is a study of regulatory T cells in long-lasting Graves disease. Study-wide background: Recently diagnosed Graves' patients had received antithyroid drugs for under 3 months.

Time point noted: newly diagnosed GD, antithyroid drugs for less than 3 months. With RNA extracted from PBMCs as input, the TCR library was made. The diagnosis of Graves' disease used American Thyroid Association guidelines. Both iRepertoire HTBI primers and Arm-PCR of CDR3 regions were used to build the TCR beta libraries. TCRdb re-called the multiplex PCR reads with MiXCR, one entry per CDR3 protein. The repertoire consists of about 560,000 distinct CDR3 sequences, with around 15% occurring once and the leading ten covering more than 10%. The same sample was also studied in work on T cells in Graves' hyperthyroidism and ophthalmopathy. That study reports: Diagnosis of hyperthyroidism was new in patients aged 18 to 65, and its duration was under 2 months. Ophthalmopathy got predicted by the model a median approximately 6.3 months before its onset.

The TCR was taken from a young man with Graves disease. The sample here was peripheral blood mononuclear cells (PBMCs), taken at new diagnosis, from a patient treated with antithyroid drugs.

The CDR3 sequence is CSVEDRRGTVEQYF. CDR3 nucleotide sequence: TGCAGCGTTGAAGATCGTCGGGGAACAGTCGAGCAGTACTTC. The V and J genes are TRBV29-1 and TRBJ2-7; a possible D gene is TRBD2 (5 bases). V shed 0 bases and J shed 6 bases, with 15 bases lying between them. CDR3 size: 14 residues. Germline loops: CDR1 SQVTM, CDR2 ANQGSEA.